The 18 T cell receptor beta chains given below trace back to one sample, sequenced in a study of blood T cell repertoires in COVID-19. Assay: immunoSEQ multiplex PCR; the TCRdb copy retains only in-frame clones and omits some. The sample lists more than 150,000 clones, over 75% occurring once. Input material: peripheral blood. The receptors originated from a man in his forties or fifties who had recovered from COVID-19.

The CDR3 DNA sequence: TGCAGCGTTGTAAACTACAATGAGCAGTTCTTC. It is translated as CSVVNYNEQFF. V usage is TRBV29-1 and J usage is TRBJ2-1, with D uncertain. This CDR3 has 11 amino acids. V lost 4 bases and J lost 3, with 4 bases in between. Germline loops: CDR1 SQVTM, CDR2 ANQGSEA.

The chain recombines TRBV24-1 with TRBJ2-1, with a tentative D call TRBD2 (6 bases). The V end was cut by 5 bases, the J end by 5 bases, with 9 bases between. From germline, CDR1 is KGHDR and CDR2 SFDVKD. CDR3 size: 13 residues. The CDR3 nucleotides are TGTGCCACCAGTGTAGCGGAAAACAATGAGCAGTTCTTC. Residues: CATSVAENNEQFF.

Here the CDR3 DNA reads TGTGCCAGCAGCGGGCCGCCCAGCGGGAGGGCCGACTACAATGAGCAGTTCTTC. This sequence encodes CASSGPPSGRADYNEQFF. V gene TRBV2 combines with J gene TRBJ2-1; TRBD2 matches at 10 bases. Germline CDR1 SNHLY, CDR2 FYNNEI. The ends lost 6 bases at V and 3 bases at J; junction bases unmatched: 14. This CDR3 has 18 residues. Complete variable domain (other parts from reference TRBV2 and TRBJ2-1): EPEVTQTPSHQVTQMGQEVILRCVPISNHLYFYWYRQILGQKVEFLVSFYNNEISEKSEIFDDQFSVERPDGSNFTLKIRSTKLEDSAMYFCASSGPPSGRADYNEQFFGPGTRLTVL.

The rearrangement uses TRBV30 and TRBJ2-1, with a tentative D call TRBD2 (6 bases). The CDR3 is 17 residues long. V gave up 4 bases and J gave up 0 bases, with 19 bases separating them. Germline CDR1 GTSNPN, CDR2 SVGIG (reference sequence). The CDR3, as DNA: TGTGCCTGGATTTTAGGCGGGGTAAAGAGCTCCTACAATGAGCAGTTCTTC. The encoded protein is CAWILGGVKSSYNEQFF.

The chain links TRBV24-1 to TRBJ2-1; 9 bases line up with TRBD2. CDR3 size: 17 residues. The V gene end was trimmed by 3 bases and the J gene end by 3 bases; junction bases not matched to a gene: 8. Germline lookup yields CDR1 KGHDR and CDR2 SFDVKD. Here the CDR3 DNA reads TGTGCCACCAGTGATAAGACGACTAGCGGATACTACAATGAGCAGTTCTTC. Protein product: CATSDKTTSGYYNEQFF.

The chain carries TRBV27 and TRBJ1-1, with 7 bases lining up with TRBD1. After removal of 2 bases from V and 5 bases from J, the junction contained 14 bases not matched to a gene. There are 17 residues in the CDR3. CDR1 is MNHEY, CDR2 SMNVEV, per germline (reference sequence). The CDR3 protein is CASSLSQGDTTYTEAFF. In DNA form, the CDR3 reads TGTGCCAGCAGTTTAAGCCAGGGGGATACGACGTATACTGAAGCTTTCTTT.

The CDR3 protein is CASSLALQGASYEQYF. CDR3 coding DNA: TGCGCCAGCAGCTTGGCCCTACAGGGGGCCTCCTACGAGCAGTACTTC. This sequence joins TRBV5-1 and TRBJ2-7; 9 nucleotides match TRBD1. Looked up from germline, CDR1 is SGHRS and CDR2 is YFSETQ. The V and J ends lost 0 bases and 0 bases, in that order; junction bases with no gene match: 4. The CDR3 loop spans 16 amino acids.

This sequence joins TRBV15 and TRBJ2-7; weak D call: TRBD2 (7 bases). Trimming took off 5 bases at V and 5 bases at J, with 19 bases between the two ends. This CDR3 has 15 amino acids. Looked up from germline, CDR1 is LNHNV and CDR2 is YYDKDF (reference sequence). The DNA of the CDR3 is TGTGCCACCAGCCTCTATCGGGGGGCTCGAAACGAGCAGTACTTC. Its translation is CATSLYRGARNEQYF.

With regard to this clone: A junction boundary mismatches the germline segment, possibly from a read error. The chain recombines TRBV4-2 with TRBJ1-6; 7 nucleotides match TRBD1. The CDR3 loop spans 15 amino acids. Germline V CDR1 and CDR2: LGHNA, YNFKEQ. The CDR3 region has the DNA TGTGCCAGCACCCAAAACAGGGGAAGTAATTCACCCCTCCACTTT. Translated, it gives CASTQNRGSNSPLHF.

This clone was recorded a few times. The DNA for the CDR3 is TGTGCCAGCAGCCAGCCTCGACAGGGTGGTGAAAAACTGTTTTTT. Amino acids: CASSQPRQGGEKLFF. The gene calls are TRBV4-2 and TRBJ1-4, with 7 bases that match TRBD1. Germline CDR1 reads LGHNA; CDR2 reads YNFKEQ. V lost 3 bases and J lost 7; bases outside the gene matches: 8. The CDR3 is made up of 15 amino acids.

The chain has TRBV27 and TRBJ1-5; tentatively, D is TRBD1 (6 bases). The CDR3 length is 16 residues. Trimming pared 6 bases from V and 3 bases from J, leaving 18 bases between. Germline V CDR1 and CDR2: MNHEY, SMNVEV (reference sequence). The CDR3 sequence: CASRPRPGQFNQPQHF. CDR3 in DNA: TGTGCCAGCAGACCAAGACCCGGACAGTTCAATCAGCCCCAGCATTTT.

V gene TRBV2 combines with J gene TRBJ2-7; a possible D gene is TRBD2 (6 bases). CDR1 and CDR2 from the germline V gene are SNHLY and FYNNEI. V was clipped by 8 bases and J by 3 bases, with 11 bases between them. The CDR3 is 12 amino acids. The CDR3 sequence: CASRDFDYEQYF. In nucleotides, the CDR3 is TGTGCCAGCCGGGACTTCGACTACGAGCAGTACTTC.

This chain uses TRBV11-3 with TRBJ2-7; 7 bases line up with TRBD1. This CDR3 is 15 amino acids long. Germline V gene data show CDR1 as SGHNT and CDR2 as YENEEA. The J segment lost 5 bases and the V segment lost 0 bases, leaving 7 bases of the junction unmatched. This CDR3 reads CASSLEPTGFHEQYF. CDR3 sequence (DNA): TGTGCCAGCAGCTTAGAACCGACAGGGTTTCACGAGCAGTACTTC.

V usage is TRBV28 and J usage is TRBJ2-5; possible D gene TRBD1, 6 bases. The germline V gene encodes CDR1 MDHEN and CDR2 SYDVKM. The V end was cut by 5 bases, the J end by 4 bases, with 17 bases between. This CDR3 spans 15 amino acids. The CDR3 nucleotides are TGTGCCAGCAGTCCCCGAGGGGGTGAAGGAGAGACCCAGTACTTC. This sequence encodes CASSPRGGEGETQYF. The full variable domain, with the rest looked up from reference TRBV28 and TRBJ2-5, is DVKVTQSSRYLVKRTGEKVFLECVQDMDHENMFWYRQDPGLGLRLIYFSYDVKMKEKGDIPEGYSVSREKKERFSLILESASTNQTSMYLCASSPRGGEGETQYFGPGTRLLVL.

J is TRBJ1-6 and V is TRBV27; D not certain. This CDR3 is 15 amino acids long. V lost 5 bases and J lost 7, with 15 bases in between. CDR1 and CDR2 (germline): MNHEY, SMNVEV (reference sequence). The chain's CDR3 is CASSPYSQVNSPLHF. For the CDR3, the DNA is TGTGCCAGCAGTCCGTACAGTCAAGTCAATTCACCCCTCCACTTT.

This sequence joins TRBV6-5 and TRBJ1-2; 10 positions match TRBD1. The J segment lost 0 bases and the V segment lost 2 bases, leaving 3 bases of the junction unmatched. Germline assignment: CDR1 MNHEY and CDR2 SVGAGI. The CDR3 loop spans 16 amino acids. CDR3 region: CASSYLGQGANYGYTF. CDR3 bases: TGTGCCAGCAGTTACCTAGGACAGGGGGCTAACTATGGCTACACCTTC.

The V and J genes are TRBV2 and TRBJ2-7; D is unclear. Deletions cut 2 bases from V and 3 bases from J, with 8 bases between. CDR3 size: 13 residues. The germline V gene encodes CDR1 SNHLY and CDR2 FYNNEI. CDR3 sequence (DNA): TGTGCCAGCAGTGAAAGAGGATACTACGAGCAGTACTTC. Protein sequence: CASSERGYYEQYF.

This chain joins TRBV7-2 and TRBJ2-3; possibly TRBD1 for D (6 bases). The CDR3 length is 16 residues. Germline assignment: CDR1 SGHTA and CDR2 FQGNSA. V was trimmed by 5 bases and J by 2 bases, leaving 17 bases between them. The CDR3 DNA sequence: TGTGCCAGCAGCCCACATGGGGACAAGTCCACAGATACGCAGTATTTT. Protein: CASSPHGDKSTDTQYF.